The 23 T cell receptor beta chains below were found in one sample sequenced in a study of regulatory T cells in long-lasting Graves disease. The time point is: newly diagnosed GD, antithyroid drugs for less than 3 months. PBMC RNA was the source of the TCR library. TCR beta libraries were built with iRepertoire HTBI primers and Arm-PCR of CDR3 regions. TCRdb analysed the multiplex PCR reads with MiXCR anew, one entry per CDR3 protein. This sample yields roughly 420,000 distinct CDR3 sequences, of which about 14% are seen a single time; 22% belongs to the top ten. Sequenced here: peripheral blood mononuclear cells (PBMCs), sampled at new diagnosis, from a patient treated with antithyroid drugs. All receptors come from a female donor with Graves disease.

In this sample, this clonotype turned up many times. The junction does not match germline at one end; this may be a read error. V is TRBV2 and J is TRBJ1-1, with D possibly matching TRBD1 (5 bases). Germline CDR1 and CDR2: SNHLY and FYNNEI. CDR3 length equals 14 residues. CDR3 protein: CTSSTGTLNTEAFF. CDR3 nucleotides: TGTACCAGCAGTACCGGGACTCTTAACACTGAAGCTTTCTTT.

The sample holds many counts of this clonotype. CDR3 protein: CASSLWGGTEAFF. In nucleotides, the CDR3 is TGTGCCAGCAGCTTGTGGGGAGGGACTGAAGCTTTCTTT. The chain links TRBV5-6 to TRBJ1-1; D unclear. V was clipped by 1 base and J by 5 bases, with 9 bases between them. Per germline, CDR1 SGHDT and CDR2 YYEEEE. The CDR3 is 13 amino acids.

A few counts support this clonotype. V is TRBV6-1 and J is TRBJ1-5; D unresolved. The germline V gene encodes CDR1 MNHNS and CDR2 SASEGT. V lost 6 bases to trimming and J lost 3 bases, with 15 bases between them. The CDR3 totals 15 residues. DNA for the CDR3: TGTGCCAGCAGACCCAAAGGGAGTTACAATCAGCCCCAGCATTTT. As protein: CASRPKGSYNQPQHF.

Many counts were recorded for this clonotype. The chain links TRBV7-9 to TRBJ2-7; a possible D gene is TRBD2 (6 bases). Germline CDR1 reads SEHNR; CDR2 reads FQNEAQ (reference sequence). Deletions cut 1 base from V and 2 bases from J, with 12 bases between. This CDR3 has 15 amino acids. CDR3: CASSLVVAETYEQYF. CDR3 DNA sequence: TGTGCCAGCAGCTTAGTTGTAGCGGAAACCTACGAGCAGTACTTC.

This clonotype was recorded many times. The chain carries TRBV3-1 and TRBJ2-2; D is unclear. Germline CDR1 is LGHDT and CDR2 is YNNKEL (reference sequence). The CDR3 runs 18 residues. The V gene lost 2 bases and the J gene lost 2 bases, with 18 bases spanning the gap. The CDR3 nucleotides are TGTGCCAGCAGCCAACAAGAGGTTGGACGGAGTAACACCGGGGAGCTGTTTTTT. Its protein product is CASSQQEVGRSNTGELFF.

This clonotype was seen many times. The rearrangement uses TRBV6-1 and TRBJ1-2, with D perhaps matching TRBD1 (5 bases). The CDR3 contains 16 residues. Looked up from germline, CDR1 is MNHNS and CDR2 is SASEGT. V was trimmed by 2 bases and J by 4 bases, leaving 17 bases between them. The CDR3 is CASSERSRESIYGYTF. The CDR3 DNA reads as TGTGCCAGCAGTGAAAGGAGCAGGGAGAGTATCTATGGCTACACCTTC.

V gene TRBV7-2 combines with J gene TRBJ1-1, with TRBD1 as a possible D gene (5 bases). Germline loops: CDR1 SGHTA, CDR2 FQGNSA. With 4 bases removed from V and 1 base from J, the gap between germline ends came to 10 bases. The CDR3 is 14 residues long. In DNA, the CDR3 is TGTGCCAGCAGCTGGGGCGGGCAGAACACTGAAGCTTTCTTT. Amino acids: CASSWGGQNTEAFF. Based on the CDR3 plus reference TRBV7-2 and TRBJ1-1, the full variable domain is GAGVSQSPSNKVTEKGKDVELRCDPISGHTALYWYRQSLGQGLEFLIYFQGNSAPDKSGLPSDRFSAERTGGSVSTLTIQRTQQEDSAVYLCASSWGGQNTEAFFGQGTRLTVV.

CDR3 sequence (DNA): TGTGCCAGCAGTCAACGGGGAGAGCCGTCCTACGAGCAGTACTTC. As protein: CASSQRGEPSYEQYF. This chain links TRBV27 with TRBJ2-7; D possibly corresponds to TRBD2 (5 bases). The germline gives CDR1 MNHEY, CDR2 SMNVEV (reference sequence). V was shortened by 5 bases and J by 1 base, with 15 bases between the two germline ends. The CDR3 is 15 amino acids.

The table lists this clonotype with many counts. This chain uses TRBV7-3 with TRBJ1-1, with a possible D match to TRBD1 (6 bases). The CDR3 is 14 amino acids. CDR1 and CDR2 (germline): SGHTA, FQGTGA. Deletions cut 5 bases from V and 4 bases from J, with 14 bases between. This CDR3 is CASSPQGFGTEAFF. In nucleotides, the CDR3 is TGTGCCAGCAGCCCCCAGGGGTTCGGCACTGAAGCTTTCTTT.

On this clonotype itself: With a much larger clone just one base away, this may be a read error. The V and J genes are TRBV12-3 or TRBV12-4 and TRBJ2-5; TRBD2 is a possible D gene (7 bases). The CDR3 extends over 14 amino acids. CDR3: CASSLLRGQGTQYF. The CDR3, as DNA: TGTGCCAGCAGTTTGTTGCGGGGGCAAGGGACCCAGTACTTC.

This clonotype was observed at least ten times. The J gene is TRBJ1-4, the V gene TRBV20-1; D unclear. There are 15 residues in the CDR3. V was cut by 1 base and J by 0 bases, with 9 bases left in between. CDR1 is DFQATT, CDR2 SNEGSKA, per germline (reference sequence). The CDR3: CSARGHLATNEKLFF. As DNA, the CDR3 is TGCAGTGCTAGAGGACATCTTGCAACTAATGAAAAACTGTTTTTT.

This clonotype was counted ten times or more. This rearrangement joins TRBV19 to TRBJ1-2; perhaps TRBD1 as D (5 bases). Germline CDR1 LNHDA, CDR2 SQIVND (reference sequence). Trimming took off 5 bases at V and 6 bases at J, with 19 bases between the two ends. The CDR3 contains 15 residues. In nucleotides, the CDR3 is TGTGCCAGTAGTCCGGAGGGGACCGCTAGACATGGCTACACCTTC. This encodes CASSPEGTARHGYTF.

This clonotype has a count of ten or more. CDR3: CASSFQASLYGYTF. The CDR3 bases are TGTGCCAGCAGTTTTCAGGCCAGCCTCTATGGCTACACCTTC. The chain recombines TRBV12-3 or TRBV12-4 with TRBJ1-2; D gene ambiguous. Deletions cut 3 bases from V and 4 bases from J, with 12 bases between. CDR3 size: 14 residues.

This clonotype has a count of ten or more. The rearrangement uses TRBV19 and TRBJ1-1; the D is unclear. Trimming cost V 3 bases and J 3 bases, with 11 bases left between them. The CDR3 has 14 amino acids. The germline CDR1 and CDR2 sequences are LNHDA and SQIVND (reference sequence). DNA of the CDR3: TGTGCCAGTAGTATGGCAGATAGGGACACTGAAGCTTTCTTT. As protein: CASSMADRDTEAFF.

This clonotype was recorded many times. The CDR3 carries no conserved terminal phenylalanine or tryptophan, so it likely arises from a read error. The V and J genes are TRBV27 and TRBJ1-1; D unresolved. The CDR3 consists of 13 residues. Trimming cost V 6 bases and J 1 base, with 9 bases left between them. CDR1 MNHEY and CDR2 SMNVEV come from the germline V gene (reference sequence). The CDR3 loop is CASRIQPNTEAFL. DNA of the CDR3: TGTGCCAGCAGGATACAGCCGAACACTGAAGCTTTCCTT.

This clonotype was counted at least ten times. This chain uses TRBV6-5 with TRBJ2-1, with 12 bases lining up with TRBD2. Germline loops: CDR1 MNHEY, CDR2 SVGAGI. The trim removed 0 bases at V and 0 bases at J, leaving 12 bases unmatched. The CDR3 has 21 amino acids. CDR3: CASSYSTPGLAGLSSYNEQFF. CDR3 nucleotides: TGTGCCAGCAGTTACTCAACACCGGGACTAGCGGGCCTCAGCTCCTACAATGAGCAGTTCTTC.

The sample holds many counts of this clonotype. CDR3 in amino acids: CASSQWHADTQYF. The CDR3 nucleotides are TGTGCCAGCTCCCAGTGGCACGCAGATACGCAGTATTTT. V is TRBV27 and J is TRBJ2-3; D not certain. V was cut by 8 bases and J by 4 bases, with 13 bases left in between. The CDR3 totals 13 residues. Germline CDR1 is MNHEY and CDR2 is SMNVEV (reference sequence).

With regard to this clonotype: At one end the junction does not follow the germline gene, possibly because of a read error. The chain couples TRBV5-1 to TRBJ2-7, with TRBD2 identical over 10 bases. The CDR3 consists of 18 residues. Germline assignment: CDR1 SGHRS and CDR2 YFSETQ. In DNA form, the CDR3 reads TGCACCAGCAGCTTGGGTACAGGCCGACAAGCGGGAGGGGGCGAGCAGTACTTC. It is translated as CTSSLGTGRQAGGGEQYF.

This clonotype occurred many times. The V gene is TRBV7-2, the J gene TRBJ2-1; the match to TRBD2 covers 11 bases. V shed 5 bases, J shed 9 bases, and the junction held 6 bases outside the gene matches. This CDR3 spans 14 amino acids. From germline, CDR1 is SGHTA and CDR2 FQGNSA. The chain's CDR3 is CASSDGLAGTEQFF. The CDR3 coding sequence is TGTGCCAGCAGCGATGGACTAGCGGGCACTGAGCAGTTCTTC.

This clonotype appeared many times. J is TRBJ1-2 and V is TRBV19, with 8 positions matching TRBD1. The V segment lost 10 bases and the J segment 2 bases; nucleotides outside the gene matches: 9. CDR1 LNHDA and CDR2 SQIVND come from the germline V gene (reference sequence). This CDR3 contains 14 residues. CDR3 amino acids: CATQGQGENYGYTF. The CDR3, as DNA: TGTGCCACCCAAGGACAGGGAGAAAACTATGGCTACACCTTC.

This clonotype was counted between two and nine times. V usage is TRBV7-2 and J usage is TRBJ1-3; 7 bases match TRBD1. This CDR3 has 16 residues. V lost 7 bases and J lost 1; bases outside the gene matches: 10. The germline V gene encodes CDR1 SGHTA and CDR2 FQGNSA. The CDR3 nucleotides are TGTGCCAGCACCCGCCTGAGGGGGCGGTCTGGAAACACCATATATTTT. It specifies CASTRLRGRSGNTIYF.

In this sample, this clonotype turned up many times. This CDR3 reads CASRPDRERDNEQFF. CDR3 sequence (DNA): TGTGCCAGCAGACCGGACAGGGAACGAGACAATGAGCAGTTCTTC. This chain links TRBV28 with TRBJ2-1; 8 bases agree with TRBD1. With V trimmed by 6 bases and J by 5 bases, 9 bases remained unmatched. The length of the CDR3 is 15 residues. The V gene's germline CDR1 is MDHEN and CDR2 SYDVKM.

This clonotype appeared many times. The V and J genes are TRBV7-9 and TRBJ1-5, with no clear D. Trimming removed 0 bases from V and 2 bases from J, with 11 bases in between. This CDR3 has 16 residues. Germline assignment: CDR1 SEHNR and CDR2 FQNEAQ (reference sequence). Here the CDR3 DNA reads TGTGCCAGCAGCTTAGCGTTCCGGGAGGGCAATCAGCCCCAGCATTTT. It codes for CASSLAFREGNQPQHF.